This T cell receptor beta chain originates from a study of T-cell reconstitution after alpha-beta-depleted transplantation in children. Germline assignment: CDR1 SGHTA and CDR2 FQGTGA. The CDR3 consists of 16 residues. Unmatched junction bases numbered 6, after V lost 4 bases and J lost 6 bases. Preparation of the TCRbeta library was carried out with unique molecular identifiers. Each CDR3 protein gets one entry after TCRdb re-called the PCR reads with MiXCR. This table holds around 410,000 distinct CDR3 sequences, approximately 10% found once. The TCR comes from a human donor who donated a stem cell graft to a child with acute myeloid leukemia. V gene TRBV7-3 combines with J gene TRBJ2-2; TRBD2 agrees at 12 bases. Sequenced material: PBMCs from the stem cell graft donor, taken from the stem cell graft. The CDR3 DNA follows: TGTGCCAGCAGCTCCCCTAGCGGGGGGGCGGCCGGGGAGCTGTTTTTT. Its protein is CASSSPSGGAAGELFF.